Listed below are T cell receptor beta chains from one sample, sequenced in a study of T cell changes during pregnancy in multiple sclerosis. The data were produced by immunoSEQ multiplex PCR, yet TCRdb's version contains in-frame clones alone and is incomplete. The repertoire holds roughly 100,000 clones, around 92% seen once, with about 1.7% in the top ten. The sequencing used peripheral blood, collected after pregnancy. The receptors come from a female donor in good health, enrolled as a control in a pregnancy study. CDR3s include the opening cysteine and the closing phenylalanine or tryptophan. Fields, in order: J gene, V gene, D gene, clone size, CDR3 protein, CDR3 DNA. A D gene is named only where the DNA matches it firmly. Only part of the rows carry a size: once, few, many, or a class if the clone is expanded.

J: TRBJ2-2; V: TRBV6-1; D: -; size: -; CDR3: CASSQFANTGELFF; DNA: TGTGCCAGCTCCCAGTTCGCGAACACCGGGGAGCTGTTTTTT
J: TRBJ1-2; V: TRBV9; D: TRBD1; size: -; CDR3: CASFDRVHGYTF; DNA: TGTGCCAGCTTCGACAGGGTCCATGGCTACACCTTC
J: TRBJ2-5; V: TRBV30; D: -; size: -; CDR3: CAWSRGSQETQYF; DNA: TGTGCCTGGAGTCGGGGGTCCCAAGAGACCCAGTACTTC
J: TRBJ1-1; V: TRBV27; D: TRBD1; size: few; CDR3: CASSTDRGDNTEAFF; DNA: TGTGCCAGCAGTACCGACAGGGGCGACAACACTGAAGCTTTCTTT
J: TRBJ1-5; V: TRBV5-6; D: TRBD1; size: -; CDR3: CASSLGWGQTQPQHF; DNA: TGTGCCAGCAGCTTAGGGTGGGGACAGACTCAGCCCCAGCATTTT
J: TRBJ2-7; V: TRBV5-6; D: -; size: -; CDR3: CASSFGTSYEQYF; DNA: TGTGCCAGCAGCTTTGGGACATCCTACGAGCAGTACTTC
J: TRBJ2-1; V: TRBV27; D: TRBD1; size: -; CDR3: CASSLWGQGFVYNEQFF; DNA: TGTGCCAGCAGTTTATGGGGACAGGGTTTCGTTTACAATGAGCAGTTCTTC
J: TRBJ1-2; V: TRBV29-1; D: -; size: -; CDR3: CSVEVPQRGDGYTF; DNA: TGCAGCGTTGAGGTCCCTCAACGGGGGGACGGCTACACCTTC
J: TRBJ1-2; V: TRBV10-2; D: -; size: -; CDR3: CASSDWGDYGYTF; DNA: TGCGCCAGCAGTGATTGGGGGGACTATGGCTACACCTTC
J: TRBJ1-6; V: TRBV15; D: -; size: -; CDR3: CATSLSGQGGPLHF; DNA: TGTGCCACCAGTTTGTCCGGACAAGGGGGTCCCCTCCACTTT
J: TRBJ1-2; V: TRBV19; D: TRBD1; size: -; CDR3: CASSIGKGAAEGYTF; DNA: TGTGCCAGTAGTATAGGAAAGGGGGCCGCGGAGGGCTACACCTTC
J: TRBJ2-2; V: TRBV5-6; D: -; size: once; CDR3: CASSLYADTGELFF; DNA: TGTGCCAGCAGCTTGTATGCGGACACCGGGGAGCTGTTTTTT
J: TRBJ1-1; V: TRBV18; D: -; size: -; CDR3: CASLAGERYTEAFF; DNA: TGTGCCAGCCTTGCAGGGGAGCGGTACACTGAAGCTTTCTTT
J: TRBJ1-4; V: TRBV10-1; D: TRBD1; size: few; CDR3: CATPGQTNEKLFF; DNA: TGCGCCACTCCGGGACAGACTAATGAAAAACTGTTTTTT
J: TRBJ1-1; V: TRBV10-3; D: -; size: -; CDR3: CATSLEPLNTEAFF; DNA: TGTGCCACCTCACTTGAGCCCTTGAACACTGAAGCTTTCTTT
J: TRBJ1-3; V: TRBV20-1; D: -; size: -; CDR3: CSARDDYDWYF; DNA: TGCAGTGCTAGAGACGACTACGACTGGTATTTT
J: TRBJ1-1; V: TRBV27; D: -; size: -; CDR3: CASSIGVGSVEAFF; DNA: TGTGCCAGCAGTATCGGGGTAGGGTCAGTCGAAGCTTTCTTT
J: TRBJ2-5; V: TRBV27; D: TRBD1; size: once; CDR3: CASSLYRQGETQYF; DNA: TGTGCCAGCAGTTTATACCGACAGGGAGAGACCCAGTACTTC
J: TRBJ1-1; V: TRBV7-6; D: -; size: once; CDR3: CASSLARNTEAFF; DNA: TGTGCCAGCAGCTTAGCCCGGAACACTGAAGCTTTCTTT
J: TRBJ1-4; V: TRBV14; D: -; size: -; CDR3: CASSPRSWVNEKLFF; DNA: TGTGCCAGCAGCCCCCGGAGCTGGGTTAATGAAAAACTGTTTTTT
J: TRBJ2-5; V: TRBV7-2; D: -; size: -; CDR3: CASSLAGAQETQYF; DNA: TGTGCCAGCAGCTTAGCGGGGGCCCAAGAGACCCAGTACTTC
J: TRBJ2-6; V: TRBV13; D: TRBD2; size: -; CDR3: CASSLGGRGVLSGANVLTF; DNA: TGTGCCAGCAGCTTAGGCGGGAGGGGCGTACTCTCTGGGGCCAACGTCCTGACTTTC
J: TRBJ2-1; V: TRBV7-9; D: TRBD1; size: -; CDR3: CASSLGQGVFF; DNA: TGTGCCAGCAGCTTGGGACAGGGGGTTTTCTTC
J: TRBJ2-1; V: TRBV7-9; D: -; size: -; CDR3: CASSAADGSSIYEQFF; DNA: TGTGCCAGCAGCGCTGCCGATGGGTCTAGTATCTATGAGCAGTTCTTC
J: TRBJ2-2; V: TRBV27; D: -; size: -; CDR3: CASSPKRAGELFF; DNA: TGTGCCAGCAGTCCAAAACGGGCCGGGGAGCTGTTTTTT